Shown below are 8 T cell receptor beta chains from a single sample sequenced in a study of identifying expanded T cells in peripheral blood. Clones were sequenced by immunoSEQ multiplex PCR, and TCRdb holds only the in-frame ones, with some missing. The sample holds some 100,000 clones, about 88% seen once. The material sequenced was blood. The receptors here all came from a person aged 18 to 70 in good health.

J is TRBJ2-6 and V is TRBV7-8; TRBD1 agrees at 8 bases. With 5 bases clipped from V and 4 bases from J, the junction kept 13 bases outside the gene matches. CDR1 and CDR2 from the germline V gene are SGHVS and FQNEAQ. This CDR3 contains 18 residues. This chain's CDR3 is CASSPGQGVFEGANVLTF. CDR3 bases: TGTGCCAGCAGCCCAGGACAGGGCGTCTTCGAAGGGGCCAACGTCCTGACTTTC.

Written as DNA, the CDR3 is TGTGCCATCAGTGAAGGGGGAAAAGAGACCCAGTACTTC. It yields the protein CAISEGGKETQYF. V gene TRBV10-3 combines with J gene TRBJ2-5; D may be TRBD1 (6 bases). V was clipped by 3 bases and J by 3 bases, with 8 bases between them. Germline CDR1 ENHRY, CDR2 SYGVKD. This CDR3 region has 13 residues.

The CDR3 region has the DNA TGTGCCAGCTCCCCAGAGGAGGTCGGGGAGCTGTTTTTT. Amino acids: CASSPEEVGELFF. This chain links TRBV18 with TRBJ2-2, with a possible D match to TRBD2 (5 bases). Per germline, CDR1 KGHSH and CDR2 LQKENI. Trimming pared 6 bases from V and 7 bases from J, leaving 12 bases between. The CDR3 loop spans 13 amino acids.

The chain recombines TRBV11-3 with TRBJ1-3, with a tentative D call TRBD1 (5 bases). The CDR3 is 15 amino acids. V was cut by 4 bases and J by 0 bases, with 10 bases left in between. Per the germline V gene, CDR1 is SGHNT and CDR2 is YENEEA. CDR3 bases: TGTGCCAGCAGCTCAGGGTTTACCTCTGGAAACACCATATATTTT. Protein: CASSSGFTSGNTIYF.

The J gene is TRBJ2-2, the V gene TRBV10-1, with TRBD1 matching 9 bases. The ends lost 0 bases at V and 4 bases at J; junction bases unmatched: 9. This CDR3 is built from 18 residues. Germline values: CDR1 WNHNN, CDR2 SYGVQD (reference sequence). The CDR3 sequence: CASSESTGQGTVTGELFF. CDR3 DNA sequence: TGCGCCAGCAGTGAGTCGACCGGACAGGGGACGGTCACCGGGGAGCTGTTTTTT.

The chain uses TRBV5-5 and TRBJ2-1, with D maybe TRBD1 (6 bases). The CDR3 has 15 amino acids. The ends were cut back, 1 base at V and 3 bases at J, with 11 bases in the middle. The germline CDR1 and CDR2 sequences are SGHKS and YYEKEE (reference sequence). CDR3 amino acids: CASSLIGTFYNEQFF. The CDR3 DNA is TGTGCCAGCAGCTTGATTGGGACATTCTACAATGAGCAGTTCTTC. Filled out from reference TRBV5-5 and TRBJ2-1, the complete variable domain reads DAGVTQSPTHLIKTRGQQVTLRCSPISGHKSVSWYQQVLGQGPQFIFQYYEKEERGRGNFPDRFSARQFPNYSSELNVNALLLGDSALYLCASSLIGTFYNEQFFGPGTRLTVL.

The V call is TRBV6-5, the J call TRBJ2-7; D remains unclear. There are 15 residues in the CDR3. From germline, CDR1 is MNHEY and CDR2 SVGAGI. Trimming left V 0 bases short and J 0 bases short, with 9 bases between. The CDR3 sequence: CASSYSDSFSYEQYF. The CDR3 coding sequence is TGTGCCAGCAGTTACTCCGACTCTTTCTCCTACGAGCAGTACTTC.

The chain combines TRBV7-2 with TRBJ2-1, with 8 bases matching TRBD2. The CDR3 length is 15 residues. The V segment lost 3 bases and the J segment 7 bases; nucleotides outside the gene matches: 8. Germline CDR1 and CDR2: SGHTA and FQGNSA. This CDR3 reads CASSLPTGGRNEQFF. The CDR3 DNA is TGTGCCAGCAGCTTGCCCACGGGAGGGCGGAATGAGCAGTTCTTC.